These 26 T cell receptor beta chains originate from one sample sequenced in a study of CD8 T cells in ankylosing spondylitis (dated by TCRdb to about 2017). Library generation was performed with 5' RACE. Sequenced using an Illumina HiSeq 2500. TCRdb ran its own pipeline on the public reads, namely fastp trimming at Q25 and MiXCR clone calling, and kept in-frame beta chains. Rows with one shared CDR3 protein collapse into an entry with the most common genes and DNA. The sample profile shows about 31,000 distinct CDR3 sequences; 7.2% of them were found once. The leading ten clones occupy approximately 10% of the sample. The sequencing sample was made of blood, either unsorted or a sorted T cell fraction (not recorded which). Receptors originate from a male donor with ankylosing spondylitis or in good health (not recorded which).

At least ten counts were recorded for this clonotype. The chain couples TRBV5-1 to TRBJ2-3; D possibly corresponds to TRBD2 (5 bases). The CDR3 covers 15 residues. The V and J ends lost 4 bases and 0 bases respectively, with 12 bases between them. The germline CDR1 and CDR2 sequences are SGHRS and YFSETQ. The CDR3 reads CASSPQLGSTDTQYF. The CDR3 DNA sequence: TGCGCCAGCAGCCCGCAACTAGGAAGCACAGATACGCAGTATTTT.

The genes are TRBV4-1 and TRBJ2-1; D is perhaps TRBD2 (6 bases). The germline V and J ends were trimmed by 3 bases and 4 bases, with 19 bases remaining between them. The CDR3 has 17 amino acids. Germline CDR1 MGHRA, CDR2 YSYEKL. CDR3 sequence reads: CASSQRRTSTGYNEQFF. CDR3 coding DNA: TGCGCCAGCAGCCAGAGACGAACTAGCACGGGGTACAATGAGCAGTTCTTC.

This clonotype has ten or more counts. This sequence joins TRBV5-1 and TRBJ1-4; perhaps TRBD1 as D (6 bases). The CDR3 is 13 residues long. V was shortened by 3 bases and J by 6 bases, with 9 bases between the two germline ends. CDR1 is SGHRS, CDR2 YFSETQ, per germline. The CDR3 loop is CASSSDSYEKLFF. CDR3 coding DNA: TGCGCCAGCAGCTCGGACAGTTATGAAAAACTGTTTTTT.

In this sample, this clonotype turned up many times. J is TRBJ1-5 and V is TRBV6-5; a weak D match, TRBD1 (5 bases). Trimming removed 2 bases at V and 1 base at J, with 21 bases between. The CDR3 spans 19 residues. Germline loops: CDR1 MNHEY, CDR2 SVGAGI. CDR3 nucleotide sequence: TGTGCCAGCAGTTACCCGGGGGGGGGAGAGGTCGGCAGCAATCAGCCCCAGCATTTT. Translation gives CASSYPGGGEVGSNQPQHF.

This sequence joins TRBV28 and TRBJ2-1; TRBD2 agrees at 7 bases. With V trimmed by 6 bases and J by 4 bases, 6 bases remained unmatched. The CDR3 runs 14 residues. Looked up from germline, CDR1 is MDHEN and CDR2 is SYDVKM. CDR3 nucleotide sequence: TGTGCCAGCAGCCTGCCTAGCGGTTACAATGAGCAGTTCTTC. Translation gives CASSLPSGYNEQFF.

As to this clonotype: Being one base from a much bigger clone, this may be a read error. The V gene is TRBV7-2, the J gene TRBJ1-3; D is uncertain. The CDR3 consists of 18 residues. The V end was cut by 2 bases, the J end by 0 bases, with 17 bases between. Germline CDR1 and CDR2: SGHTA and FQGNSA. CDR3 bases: TGTGCCAGCAGCTTACCGAGTGGCGGCTTCTCCTCTGGAAACACCATATATTTT. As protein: CASSLPSGGFSSGNTIYF.

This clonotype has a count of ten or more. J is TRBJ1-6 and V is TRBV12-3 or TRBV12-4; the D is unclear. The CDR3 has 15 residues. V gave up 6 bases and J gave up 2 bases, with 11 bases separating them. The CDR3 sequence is CASRTELAYNSPLHF. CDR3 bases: TGTGCCAGCAGAACAGAATTGGCCTATAATTCACCCCTCCACTTT.

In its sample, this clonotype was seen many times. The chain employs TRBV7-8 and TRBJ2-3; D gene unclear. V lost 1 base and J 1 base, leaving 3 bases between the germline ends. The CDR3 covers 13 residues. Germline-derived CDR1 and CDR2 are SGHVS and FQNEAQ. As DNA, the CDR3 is TGTGCCAGCAGCTTAGGACGCACAGATACGCAGTATTTT. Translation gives CASSLGRTDTQYF.

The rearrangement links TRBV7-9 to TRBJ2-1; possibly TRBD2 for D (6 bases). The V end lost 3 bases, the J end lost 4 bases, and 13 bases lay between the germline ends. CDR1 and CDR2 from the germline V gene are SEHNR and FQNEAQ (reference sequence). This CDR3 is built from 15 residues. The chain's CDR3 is CASSLSGGQYNEQFF. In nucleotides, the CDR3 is TGTGCCAGCAGCTTGTCCGGGGGTCAATACAATGAGCAGTTCTTC.

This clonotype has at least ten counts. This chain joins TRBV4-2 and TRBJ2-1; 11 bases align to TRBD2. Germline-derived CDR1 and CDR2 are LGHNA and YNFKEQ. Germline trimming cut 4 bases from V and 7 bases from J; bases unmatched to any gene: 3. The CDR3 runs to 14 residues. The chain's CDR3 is CASSRGLAENEQFF. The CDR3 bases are TGTGCCAGCAGCCGGGGACTAGCGGAGAATGAGCAGTTCTTC.

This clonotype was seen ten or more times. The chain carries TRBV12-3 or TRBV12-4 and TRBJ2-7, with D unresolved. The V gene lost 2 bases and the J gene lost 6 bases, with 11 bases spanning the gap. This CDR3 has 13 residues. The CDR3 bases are TGTGCCAGCAGTTTAAGGAGTCTGGTCGAGCAGTACTTC. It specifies CASSLRSLVEQYF.

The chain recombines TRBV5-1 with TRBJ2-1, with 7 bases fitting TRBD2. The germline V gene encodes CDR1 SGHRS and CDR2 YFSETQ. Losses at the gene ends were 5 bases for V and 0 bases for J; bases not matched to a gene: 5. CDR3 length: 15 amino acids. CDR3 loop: CASSSGGSSYNEQFF. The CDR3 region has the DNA TGCGCCAGCAGTTCCGGGGGGAGCTCCTACAATGAGCAGTTCTTC.

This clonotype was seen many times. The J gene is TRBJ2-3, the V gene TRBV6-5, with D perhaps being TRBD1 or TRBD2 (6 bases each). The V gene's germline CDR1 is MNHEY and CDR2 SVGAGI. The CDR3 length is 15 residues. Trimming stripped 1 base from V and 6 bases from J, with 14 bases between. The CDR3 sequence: CASSYWGRGGDTQYF. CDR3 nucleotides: TGTGCCAGCAGTTACTGGGGGAGAGGGGGGGATACGCAGTATTTT.

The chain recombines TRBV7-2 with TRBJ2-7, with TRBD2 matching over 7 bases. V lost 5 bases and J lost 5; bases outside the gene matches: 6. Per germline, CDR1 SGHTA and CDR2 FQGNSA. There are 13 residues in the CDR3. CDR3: CASSTYAGDEQYF. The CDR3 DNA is TGTGCCAGCAGCACCTACGCGGGGGACGAGCAGTACTTC.

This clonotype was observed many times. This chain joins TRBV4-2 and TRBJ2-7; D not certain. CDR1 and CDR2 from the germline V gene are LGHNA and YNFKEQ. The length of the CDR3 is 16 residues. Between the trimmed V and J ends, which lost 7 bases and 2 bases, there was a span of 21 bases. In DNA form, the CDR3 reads TGTGCCAGCAAGCCAAACCTCGGGCCCGAAGCCTACGAGCAGTACTTC. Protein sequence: CASKPNLGPEAYEQYF.

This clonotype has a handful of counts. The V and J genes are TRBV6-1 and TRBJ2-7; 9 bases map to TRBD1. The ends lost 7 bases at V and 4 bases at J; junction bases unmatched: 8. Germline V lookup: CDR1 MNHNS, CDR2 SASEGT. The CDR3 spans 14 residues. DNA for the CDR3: TGTGCCAGCACCGGACAGGGGTCAAGGTACGAGCAGTACTTC. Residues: CASTGQGSRYEQYF.

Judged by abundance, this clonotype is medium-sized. For the CDR3, the DNA is TGTGCCAGCAGTTGGCAGGGTGACTACGAGCAGTACTTC. The encoded protein is CASSWQGDYEQYF. V usage is TRBV12-3 or TRBV12-4 and J usage is TRBJ2-7; TRBD1 is a possible D gene (5 bases). CDR3 size: 13 residues. Trimming took 4 bases from V and 3 from J, leaving 10 bases between them.

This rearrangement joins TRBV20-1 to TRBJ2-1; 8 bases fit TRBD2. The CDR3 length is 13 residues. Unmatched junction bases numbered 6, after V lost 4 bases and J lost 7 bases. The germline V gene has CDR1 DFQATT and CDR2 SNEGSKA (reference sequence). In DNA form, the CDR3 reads TGCAGTGCTATTCCGGGACTAGGTAATGAGCAGTTCTTC. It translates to CSAIPGLGNEQFF.

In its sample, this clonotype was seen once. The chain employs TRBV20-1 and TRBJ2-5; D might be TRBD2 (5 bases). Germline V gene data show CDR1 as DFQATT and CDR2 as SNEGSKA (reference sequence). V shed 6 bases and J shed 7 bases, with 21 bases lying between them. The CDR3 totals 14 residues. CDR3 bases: TGCAGTGCCCCCCGGACGGGAAGAGAAGGGACCCAGTACTTC. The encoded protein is CSAPRTGREGTQYF.

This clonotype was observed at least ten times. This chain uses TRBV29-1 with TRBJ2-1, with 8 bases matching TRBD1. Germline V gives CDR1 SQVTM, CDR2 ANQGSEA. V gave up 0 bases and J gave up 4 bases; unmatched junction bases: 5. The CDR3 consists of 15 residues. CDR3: CSVEDPQGAYNEQFF. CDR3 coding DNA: TGCAGCGTTGAAGATCCGCAGGGGGCATACAATGAGCAGTTCTTC.

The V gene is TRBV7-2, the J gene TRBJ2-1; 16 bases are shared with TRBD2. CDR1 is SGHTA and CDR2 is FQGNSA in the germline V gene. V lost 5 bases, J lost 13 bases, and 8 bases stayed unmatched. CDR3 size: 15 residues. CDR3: CASSLGLAGGLGQFF. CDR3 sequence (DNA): TGTGCCAGCAGCCTGGGACTAGCGGGAGGGCTAGGCCAGTTCTTC.

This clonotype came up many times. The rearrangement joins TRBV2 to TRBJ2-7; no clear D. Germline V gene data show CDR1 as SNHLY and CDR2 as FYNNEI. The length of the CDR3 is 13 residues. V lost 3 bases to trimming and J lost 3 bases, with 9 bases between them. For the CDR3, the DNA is TGTGCCAGCAGTGACAGGACGGACTACGAGCAGTACTTC. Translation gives CASSDRTDYEQYF.

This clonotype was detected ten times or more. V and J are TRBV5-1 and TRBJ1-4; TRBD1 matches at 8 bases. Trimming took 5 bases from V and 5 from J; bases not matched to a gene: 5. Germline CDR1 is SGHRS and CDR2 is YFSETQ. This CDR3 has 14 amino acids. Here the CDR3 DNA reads TGCGCCAGCAGAGGAACAGGGGGGAATGAAAAACTGTTTTTT. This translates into CASRGTGGNEKLFF.

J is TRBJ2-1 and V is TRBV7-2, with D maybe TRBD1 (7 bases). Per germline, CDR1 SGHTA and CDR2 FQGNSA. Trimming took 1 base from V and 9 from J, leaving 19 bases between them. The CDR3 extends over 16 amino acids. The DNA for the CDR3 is TGTGCCAGCAGCTTAGTGGGGGGACGACAGGGAGGTGAGCAGTTCTTC. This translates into CASSLVGGRQGGEQFF.

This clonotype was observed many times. CDR3 residues: CASSERPGSSYNEQFF. For the CDR3, the DNA is TGTGCCAGTAGTGAACGACCGGGGAGCTCCTACAATGAGCAGTTCTTC. The rearrangement joins TRBV19 to TRBJ2-1, with D perhaps TRBD2 (5 bases). The V gene lost 5 bases and the J gene lost 0 bases, with 14 bases spanning the gap. The CDR3 covers 16 residues. CDR1 and CDR2 (germline): LNHDA, SQIVND (reference sequence). Looking up the rest from reference TRBV19 and TRBJ2-1 gives the full variable domain: DGGITQSPKYLFRKEGQNVTLSCEQNLNHDAMYWYRQDPGQGLRLIYYSQIVNDFQKGDIAEGYSVSREKKESFPLTVTSAQKNPTAFYLCASSERPGSSYNEQFFGPGTRLTVL.

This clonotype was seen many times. The chain's CDR3 is CASSPRGGTEAFF. As DNA, the CDR3 is TGTGCCAGCAGCCCTCGGGGGGGCACTGAAGCTTTCTTT. V usage is TRBV9 and J usage is TRBJ1-1, with TRBD1 as a possible D gene (5 bases). The CDR3 extends over 13 amino acids. Germline loops: CDR1 SGDLS, CDR2 YYNGEE. V was trimmed by 4 bases and J by 4 bases, leaving 11 bases between them.